These 30 T cell receptor beta chains originate from one sample sequenced in a study of post-analysis software for immune sequencing data. Study-wide findings and caveats: TRBV5-6, TRBV5-1 and TRBV20-1 were among five TRBV segments more frequent in patients than controls.

No antigen is known for these receptors. TCR beta libraries were prepared from cDNA with unique molecular identifiers. TCRdb recomputed calls from the PCR reads with MiXCR, one row per CDR3 protein. The sample shows some 890,000 distinct CDR3 sequences, about 50% of them seen only once. The sequenced material came from blood. The receptors come from a girl aged 10 to 17 with multiple sclerosis.

The V and J genes are TRBV5-1 and TRBJ2-7, with D uncertain. The CDR3 extends over 14 amino acids. The V gene's germline CDR1 is SGHRS and CDR2 YFSETQ. V lost 2 bases to trimming and J lost 2 bases, with 11 bases between them. The CDR3 nucleotides are TGCGCCAGCAGCTTTACGACGGAAGCCTACGAGCAGTACTTC. It translates to CASSFTTEAYEQYF.

There are many counts of this clonotype. This chain joins TRBV6-5 and TRBJ2-5, with 9 positions matching TRBD2. The CDR3 length is 18 residues. J was trimmed by 4 bases and V by 2 bases; bases with no gene match: 14. Germline values: CDR1 MNHEY, CDR2 SVGAGI. The CDR3 coding sequence is TGTGCCAGCAGTTACGGGGCTAGCGGGACCCCGTCGGGAGAGACCCAGTACTTC. As protein: CASSYGASGTPSGETQYF.

The chain is built from TRBV20-1 and TRBJ1-4; 7 positions match TRBD1. The V and J ends lost 6 bases and 7 bases, in that order; junction bases with no gene match: 2. Germline CDR1 DFQATT, CDR2 SNEGSKA (reference sequence). The CDR3 loop spans 11 amino acids. This chain's CDR3 is CSANRGEKLFF. The CDR3 DNA sequence: TGCAGTGCAAACAGGGGTGAAAAACTGTTTTTT.

The V call is TRBV7-2, the J call TRBJ2-5; D assignment may be TRBD1 or TRBD2 (6 bases each). CDR1 and CDR2 from the germline V gene are SGHTA and FQGNSA. V was trimmed by 3 bases and J by 2 bases, leaving 13 bases between them. This CDR3 has 15 amino acids. The chain's CDR3 is CASSLNGGPQETQYF. The CDR3, as DNA: TGTGCCAGCAGCTTGAACGGGGGCCCGCAAGAGACCCAGTACTTC.

This clonotype showed up just once. The chain is built from TRBV7-3 and TRBJ2-1; TRBD1 aligns across 8 bases. The junction had 10 bases not matched to a gene; V was cut back by 5 bases and J by 4 bases. The CDR3 consists of 16 residues. CDR1 is SGHTA and CDR2 is FQGTGA in the germline V gene. The CDR3 coding sequence is TGTGCCAGCAGCCCCGAAGGACAGGGCTTATACAATGAGCAGTTCTTC. This gives the protein CASSPEGQGLYNEQFF.

The genes are TRBV6-5 and TRBJ1-2, with a tentative D call TRBD1 (6 bases). Trimming stripped 7 bases from V and 8 bases from J, with 14 bases between. The CDR3 loop spans 12 amino acids. CDR1 is MNHEY, CDR2 SVGAGI, per germline. This CDR3 reads CASTTGGGGYTF. In nucleotides, the CDR3 is TGTGCCAGCACCACGGGAGGGGGAGGCTACACCTTC.

This clonotype was seen once. The V call is TRBV7-9, the J call TRBJ1-1; D gene unclear. V gave up 1 base and J gave up 1 base, with 10 bases separating them. Germline values: CDR1 SEHNR, CDR2 FQNEAQ (reference sequence). This CDR3 region has 15 residues. CDR3: CASSLGLGANTEAFF. For the CDR3, the DNA is TGTGCCAGCAGCTTAGGGTTAGGAGCGAACACTGAAGCTTTCTTT. Full variable domain (remainder filled in from reference TRBV7-9 and TRBJ1-1): DTGVSQNPRHKITKRGQNVTFRCDPISEHNRLYWYRQTLGQGPEFLTYFQNEAQLEKSRLLSDRFSAERPKGSFSTLEIQRTEQGDSAMYLCASSLGLGANTEAFFGQGTRLTVV.

V usage is TRBV20-1 and J usage is TRBJ2-7, with 9 bases fitting TRBD2. V lost 3 bases and J lost 3; bases outside the gene matches: 18. Germline V lookup: CDR1 DFQATT, CDR2 SNEGSKA (reference sequence). The CDR3 contains 18 residues. The CDR3 DNA reads as TGCAGTGCTAGTGGTATAGTAGCGGGAGACCACGGAGGCTACGAGCAGTACTTC. Its translation is CSASGIVAGDHGGYEQYF.

This clonotype turned up a few times. The genes are TRBV7-3 and TRBJ2-1, with 12 positions matching TRBD1. The junction had 17 bases not matched to a gene; V was cut back by 5 bases and J by 9 bases. Germline CDR1 and CDR2: SGHTA and FQGTGA. The CDR3 sequence is 18 residues long. The CDR3 is CASSPKGAGGTGGFEQFF. The CDR3 DNA reads as TGTGCCAGCAGCCCCAAGGGAGCAGGTGGGACAGGGGGCTTTGAGCAGTTCTTC.

The chain combines TRBV5-1 with TRBJ2-5; TRBD1 matches 9 bases. J was trimmed by 4 bases and V by 4 bases; bases with no gene match: 8. Germline assignment: CDR1 SGHRS and CDR2 YFSETQ. CDR3 length: 15 amino acids. CDR3 sequence reads: CASSGTTGGAETQYF. CDR3 in DNA: TGCGCCAGCAGCGGGACTACAGGGGGCGCAGAGACCCAGTACTTC.

Comments on this clonotype: A clone one base away is much larger, so this may be a read error. This chain joins TRBV7-2 and TRBJ2-4; D might be TRBD2 (7 bases). The V gene's germline CDR1 is SGHTA and CDR2 FQGNSA. The CDR3 runs to 14 residues. DNA for the CDR3: TGTGCCGGCAGCCCAACCCGCGGGGGCGACATTCAGTACTTC. It translates to CAGSPTRGGDIQYF.

This sequence joins TRBV29-1 and TRBJ1-1; D is unresolved. The CDR3 contains 13 residues. V was pared by 4 bases and J by 1 base, with 10 bases between. The germline V gene has CDR1 SQVTM and CDR2 ANQGSEA. Here the CDR3 DNA reads TGCAGCGTTGGCAGGACGGCGAACACTGAAGCTTTCTTT. Amino acid sequence: CSVGRTANTEAFF. The whole variable domain, remainder taken from reference TRBV29-1 and TRBJ1-1, is SAVISQKPSRDICQRGTSLTIQCQVDSQVTMMFWYRQQPGQSLTLIATANQGSEATYESGFVIDKFPISRPNLTFSTLTVSNMSPEDSSIYLCSVGRTANTEAFFGQGTRLTVV.

This rearrangement joins TRBV6-6 to TRBJ1-1; D uncertain. The germline V and J ends were trimmed by 7 bases and 4 bases, with 13 bases remaining between them. Germline CDR1 MNHNY, CDR2 SVGAGI (reference sequence). The CDR3 extends over 13 amino acids. The CDR3 spells CASISSWSTEAFF. As DNA, the CDR3 is TGTGCCAGCATCAGTAGCTGGTCCACTGAAGCTTTCTTT.

The chain carries TRBV2 and TRBJ2-1; 9 bases are a match to TRBD2. The CDR3 is made up of 15 amino acids. With 2 bases clipped from V and 8 bases from J, the junction kept 7 bases outside the gene matches. Germline CDR1 SNHLY, CDR2 FYNNEI. The CDR3 sequence is CASSEQIAGADEQFF. The CDR3 DNA reads as TGTGCCAGCAGTGAACAGATAGCGGGAGCGGATGAGCAGTTCTTC. The whole variable domain, filled in from reference TRBV2 and TRBJ2-1, reads EPEVTQTPSHQVTQMGQEVILRCVPISNHLYFYWYRQILGQKVEFLVSFYNNEISEKSEIFDDQFSVERPDGSNFTLKIRSTKLEDSAMYFCASSEQIAGADEQFFGPGTRLTVL.

The genes are TRBV20-1 and TRBJ1-2; D is uncertain. CDR1 is DFQATT, CDR2 SNEGSKA, per germline (reference sequence). The ends were cut back, 1 base at V and 0 bases at J, with 9 bases in the middle. This CDR3 has 14 amino acids. The CDR3 region is CSARGKLTNYGYTF. CDR3 nucleotides: TGCAGTGCTAGAGGAAAACTAACTAACTATGGCTACACCTTC.

V and J are TRBV7-9 and TRBJ2-3; D uncertain. The germline V gene encodes CDR1 SEHNR and CDR2 FQNEAQ (reference sequence). Trimming took off 1 base at V and 4 bases at J, with 6 bases between the two ends. The CDR3 has 13 residues. The CDR3 sequence: CASSLERADTQYF. CDR3 sequence (DNA): TGTGCCAGCAGCTTAGAAAGAGCAGATACGCAGTATTTT.

The J gene is TRBJ1-1, the V gene TRBV12-3 or TRBV12-4; D is uncertain. This CDR3 has 15 residues. With 2 bases removed from V and 1 base from J, the gap between germline ends came to 11 bases. The CDR3 bases are TGTGCCAGCAGTTTACATCGTTGGGAGAACACTGAAGCTTTCTTT. Translating gives CASSLHRWENTEAFF.

The chain recombines TRBV5-1 with TRBJ1-1; 8 bases fit TRBD1. Germline V CDR1 and CDR2: SGHRS, YFSETQ. Trimming took 4 bases from V and 4 from J; bases not matched to a gene: 9. The CDR3 has 15 amino acids. CDR3 nucleotide sequence: TGCGCCAGCAGCCTTAATCCGGGGACAGGCACTGAAGCTTTCTTT. This gives the protein CASSLNPGTGTEAFF.

The chain has TRBV29-1 and TRBJ1-2, with D tentatively TRBD1 (5 bases). The V and J ends lost 6 bases and 2 bases respectively, with 22 bases between them. The germline gives CDR1 SQVTM, CDR2 ANQGSEA. The CDR3 extends over 16 amino acids. CDR3 residues: CSVNVIGLWGNYGYTF. The DNA of the CDR3 is TGCAGCGTCAACGTGATCGGACTGTGGGGCAACTATGGCTACACCTTC.

The chain uses TRBV19 and TRBJ2-7, with TRBD2 identical over 9 bases. The DNA end is more similar to TRBJ2-5, so the J call may be wrong. Germline loops: CDR1 LNHDA, CDR2 SQIVND (reference sequence). The CDR3 is made up of 16 amino acids. CDR3 amino acids: CASSLLTSGNKETQYF. In DNA form, the CDR3 reads TGTGCCAGTAGTCTCCTGACTAGCGGAAATAAAGAGACCCAGTACTTC.

This clonotype was picked up a small number of times. The V gene is TRBV20-1, the J gene TRBJ1-2; 7 nucleotides agree with TRBD1. CDR3 length: 16 amino acids. The J segment lost 7 bases and the V segment lost 3 bases, leaving 17 bases of the junction unmatched. CDR1 is DFQATT, CDR2 SNEGSKA, per germline (reference sequence). The CDR3 spells CSASKTGQEILSGYTF. CDR3 in DNA: TGCAGTGCTAGCAAGACAGGACAGGAGATTTTAAGTGGCTACACCTTC.

With regard to this clonotype: The junction departs from the called germline gene at one end, perhaps through a read error. The rearrangement joins TRBV7-2 to TRBJ2-2; 11 nucleotides agree with TRBD2. The CDR3 extends over 16 amino acids. From germline, CDR1 is SGHTA and CDR2 FQGNSA. In DNA form, the CDR3 reads TGTGCCAGCAGCCGGACTAGCGGGCGGAACGCCGGGGAGCTGTTTTTT. Amino acids: CASSRTSGRNAGELFF.

This clonotype was counted a single time. The rearrangement uses TRBV20-1 and TRBJ2-7; a possible D gene is TRBD1 (6 bases). The germline V gene encodes CDR1 DFQATT and CDR2 SNEGSKA (reference sequence). The CDR3 has 12 amino acids. Trimming shortened V by 4 bases and J by 7 bases, and 14 bases separated the two germline ends. This chain's CDR3 is CSANPGTREQYF. The CDR3 DNA reads TGCAGTGCTAACCCCGGGACAAGGGAGCAGTACTTC.

The chain links TRBV3-1 to TRBJ2-6, with D perhaps TRBD2 (5 bases). There are 19 residues in the CDR3. Trimming removed 4 bases at V and 3 bases at J, with 22 bases between. CDR1 and CDR2 from the germline V gene are LGHDT and YNNKEL (reference sequence). CDR3: CASSPRRLTSHGGANVLTF. The CDR3, as DNA: TGTGCCAGCAGCCCCAGACGACTAACGTCGCATGGTGGGGCCAACGTCCTGACTTTC.

The chain is built from TRBV20-1 and TRBJ1-5; a weak D match, TRBD1 (5 bases). The CDR3 totals 14 residues. Trimming took 5 bases from V and 2 from J, leaving 13 bases between them. Per germline, CDR1 DFQATT and CDR2 SNEGSKA (reference sequence). As DNA, the CDR3 is TGCAGTGCTTCCTTCGGGGGTGGCAATCAGCCCCAGCATTTT. This translates into CSASFGGGNQPQHF.

The J gene is TRBJ2-6, the V gene TRBV5-1, with TRBD1 identical over 7 bases. Germline assignment: CDR1 SGHRS and CDR2 YFSETQ. The V segment lost 1 base and the J segment 1 base; nucleotides outside the gene matches: 5. The length of the CDR3 is 17 residues. CDR3: CASSLSGQRSGANVLTF. DNA for the CDR3: TGCGCCAGCAGCTTGTCGGGACAGAGGTCTGGGGCCAACGTCCTGACTTTC.

J is TRBJ2-7 and V is TRBV7-8; 7 bases are shared with TRBD2. The germline V gene has CDR1 SGHVS and CDR2 FQNEAQ. V was clipped by 5 bases and J by 0 bases; unmatched bases: 4. The CDR3 extends over 14 amino acids. The CDR3 DNA follows: TGTGCCAGCAGCAAACTAGCGAGCTCCTACGAGCAGTACTTC. Its protein product is CASSKLASSYEQYF.

The gene calls are TRBV10-3 and TRBJ2-6; perhaps TRBD1 as D (5 bases). Germline CDR1 reads ENHRY; CDR2 reads SYGVKD. Trimming pared 6 bases from V and 0 bases from J, leaving 15 bases between. The CDR3 covers 17 residues. The CDR3 reads CAIRDSTFDSGANVLTF. The CDR3 coding sequence is TGTGCCATCAGAGACAGTACTTTCGACTCTGGGGCCAACGTCCTGACTTTC.

The V gene is TRBV15, the J gene TRBJ2-5; the match to TRBD1 covers 11 bases. The closer fit of TRBJ2-7 to the DNA end suggests the J call may be wrong. This CDR3 is built from 15 residues. Germline CDR1 reads LNHNV; CDR2 reads YYDKDF (reference sequence). The CDR3 spells CATSLGQGAIYEQYF. CDR3 in DNA: TGTGCCACCAGCCTCGGACAGGGGGCGATCTACGAGCAGTACTTC.

The chain combines TRBV11-2 with TRBJ2-1; TRBD2 agrees at 9 bases. This CDR3 is built from 17 residues. Germline V lookup: CDR1 SGHAT, CDR2 FQNNGV. With V trimmed by 0 bases and J by 1 base, 4 bases remained unmatched. In DNA, the CDR3 is TGTGCCAGCAGCTTAGACGCTAGCGGGATGTCCTACAATGAGCAGTTCTTC. As protein: CASSLDASGMSYNEQFF.